This TCR beta chain was documented in a study of Ad26.COV2.S vaccination and SARS-CoV-2 variants. Across the whole study: Each vaccinee took Ad26.COV2.S intramuscularly, once or twice 56 days apart.

Data came from immunoSEQ multiplex PCR; TCRdb stores just in-frame clones and leaves some out. The sample contains roughly 460,000 clones, 89% of which appear only once. Specified treatment: 15 to 20 received Ad26.COV2.S at low or high dose, single or two shots; a few received placebo; per-sample allocation not given. Repertoires come from day 63 after the first vaccine or placebo injection. SARS-CoV-2 spike from the Wuhan strain was encoded by the vaccine, an Ad26 vector. This clone was observed a single time. Its antigen remains unidentified. Study-wide results and limits: Spike-specific TCR breadth ran higher among vaccine recipients than placebo recipients. Breadth of non-spike TCRs did not differ between vaccinees and placebo recipients.

The TCR originated in a person aged 18-65 years who received the Ad26.COV2.S COVID-19 vaccine or a placebo. The source material was peripheral blood, sampled in a trial of Ad26.COV2.S vaccine versus placebo.

The CDR3, as DNA: TGTGCCAGTAGTAACGGGCAGGGGGCAAACGAAAAACTGTTTTTT. Amino acids: CASSNGQGANEKLFF. J is TRBJ1-4 and V is TRBV19; 8 bases are shared with TRBD1. Germline assignment: CDR1 LNHDA and CDR2 SQIVND (reference sequence). Losses at the gene ends were 4 bases for V and 8 bases for J; bases not matched to a gene: 9. The CDR3 contains 15 residues.